This passage covers 8 T cell receptor beta chains from one sample sequenced in a study of beta chain features in type 1 diabetes. The isolated RNA, all of it, was reverse transcribed, so expressed TCRB transcripts were what got sequenced. This table comes from immunoSEQ multiplex PCR, and its TCRdb copy is limited to in-frame clones, with some not included. The repertoire holds under 900,000 clones, about a sixth seen once, with around 0.02% in the top ten. Sequenced: naive CD4+ T cells from blood. These TCRs come from a woman younger than 30 in good health.

The chain recombines TRBV6-5 with TRBJ1-2; possible D gene TRBD1, 5 bases. Germline CDR1 reads MNHEY; CDR2 reads SVGAGI. The CDR3 loop spans 14 amino acids. V gave up 2 bases and J gave up 6 bases, with 13 bases separating them. The CDR3 sequence is CASSYKMSGNGYTF. In DNA, the CDR3 is TGTGCCAGCAGTTACAAAATGTCAGGGAATGGCTACACCTTC.

This clone was counted only a few times. This chain uses TRBV28 with TRBJ2-7, with unresolved D. Trimming pared 4 bases from V and 9 bases from J, leaving 16 bases between. Germline CDR1 reads MDHEN; CDR2 reads SYDVKM. The length of the CDR3 is 13 residues. The DNA of the CDR3 is TGTGCCAGCAGTTCCCAGCCAGTTCCTGGGCAGTACTTC. This translates into CASSSQPVPGQYF.

This clone was detected only a few times. The chain combines TRBV7-9 with TRBJ2-2; the D call may be TRBD1 or TRBD2 (5 bases each). V was clipped by 0 bases and J by 5 bases, with 10 bases between them. This CDR3 is 15 amino acids long. Germline CDR1 reads SEHNR; CDR2 reads FQNEAQ (reference sequence). The CDR3 DNA is TGTGCCAGCAGCTTAGCTGGGACCACGACCGGGGAGCTGTTTTTT. Its translation: CASSLAGTTTGELFF.

V usage is TRBV7-9 and J usage is TRBJ2-3, with TRBD1 identical over 10 bases. Germline CDR1 and CDR2: SEHNR and FQNEAQ (reference sequence). The CDR3 totals 16 residues. V dropped 4 bases and J dropped 1; count of bases not matched to a gene: 5. The CDR3 nucleotides are TGTGCCAGCAGCTACCCCGGGACAGGGGGCACAGATACGCAGTATTTT. It is translated as CASSYPGTGGTDTQYF.

There are a few counts of this clone. This chain connects TRBV27 to TRBJ1-5; TRBD1 aligns across 9 bases. CDR3 length: 14 residues. J gave up 5 bases and V 6 bases, and 5 bases lay outside the gene matches. Germline values: CDR1 MNHEY, CDR2 SMNVEV (reference sequence). The CDR3 sequence is CASRPGQGYQPQHF. The CDR3 DNA is TGTGCCAGCAGACCGGGACAGGGCTATCAGCCCCAGCATTTT.

The chain combines TRBV28 with TRBJ1-1; D is uncertain. CDR3 length: 14 residues. V was clipped by 6 bases and J by 1 base, with 12 bases between them. Germline CDR1 is MDHEN and CDR2 is SYDVKM. The CDR3 nucleotides are TGTGCCAGCAGCTCTCAAATAGGGAACACTGAAGCTTTCTTT. Its protein is CASSSQIGNTEAFF.

Only a few counts were recorded for this clone. This sequence joins TRBV4-2 and TRBJ1-4; D perhaps matches TRBD1 (5 bases). Germline-derived CDR1 and CDR2 are LGHNA and YNFKEQ. The CDR3 is 15 amino acids. Trimming pared 2 bases from V and 5 bases from J, leaving 12 bases between. The CDR3 sequence is CASSQQGTANEKLFF. The DNA of the CDR3 is TGTGCCAGCAGCCAACAGGGAACGGCAAATGAAAAACTGTTTTTT.

This clone was observed a handful of times. The V and J genes are TRBV19 and TRBJ2-3, with D perhaps TRBD1 or TRBD2 (5 bases each). Between the trimmed V and J ends, which lost 6 bases and 8 bases, there was a span of 18 bases. There are 14 residues in the CDR3. Germline CDR1 is LNHDA and CDR2 is SQIVND (reference sequence). The CDR3 reads CASSIQGRDGTQYF. CDR3 in DNA: TGTGCCAGTAGCATTCAGGGACGCGACGGTACGCAGTATTTT.